Following are 25 T cell receptor beta chains from one sample sequenced in a study of T cell responses to AZD1222 COVID-19 vaccine. Data came from immunoSEQ multiplex PCR; TCRdb stores just in-frame clones and leaves some out. Here the sample spans over 140,000 clones, roughly 92% being singletons. The input for sequencing was peripheral blood, taken on day 0 of AZD1222 vaccination. Every receptor here comes from an adult in good health.

This clone was seen once. V and J are TRBV6-5 and TRBJ1-2; TRBD1 is a possible D gene (5 bases). The CDR3 has 16 residues. Trimming pared 0 bases from V and 4 bases from J, leaving 15 bases between. Per germline, CDR1 MNHEY and CDR2 SVGAGI. In DNA form, the CDR3 reads TGTGCCAGCAGTTACTCGATTCCAGGGCGATCCTATGGCTACACCTTC. Protein: CASSYSIPGRSYGYTF.

V usage is TRBV4-2 and J usage is TRBJ1-5, with 7 positions matching TRBD1. The CDR3 is 14 residues long. The germline V gene has CDR1 LGHNA and CDR2 YNFKEQ. The CDR3 DNA reads as TGTGCGAGCCGGGACAGCCTTAGCAATCAGCCCCAGCATTTT. Translated, it gives CASRDSLSNQPQHF.

The chain links TRBV3-1 (or the pseudogene TRBV3-2) to TRBJ1-1; no clear D. The CDR3 consists of 12 residues. Germline CDR1 is LGHDT and CDR2 is YNNKEL (reference sequence). V was pared by 5 bases and J by 1 base, with 5 bases between. CDR3 region: CASSTGNTEAFF. The CDR3 nucleotides are TGTGCCAGCAGCACGGGGAACACTGAAGCTTTCTTT.

The chain recombines TRBV4-1 with TRBJ2-1; no firm D call. V lost 1 base and J 4 bases, leaving 2 bases between the germline ends. Germline values: CDR1 MGHRA, CDR2 YSYEKL. This CDR3 comprises 12 residues. CDR3 DNA: TGCGCCAGCAGCCAAGTATACAATGAGCAGTTCTTC. Protein product: CASSQVYNEQFF.

This clone was recorded only once. The CDR3 protein is CASSDRGVREKLFF. As DNA, the CDR3 is TGTGCCAGCAGTGACAGGGGAGTAAGGGAAAAACTGTTTTTT. The V call is TRBV28, the J call TRBJ1-4; 8 bases are shared with TRBD1. This CDR3 is built from 14 residues. The V gene's germline CDR1 is MDHEN and CDR2 SYDVKM. V trimming: 5 bases; J trimming: 8 bases; junction bases outside the gene matches: 7.

The CDR3 loop reads CASSPRRGDPYEQYF. Here the CDR3 DNA reads TGTGCCAGCTCACCAAGGAGGGGAGATCCCTACGAGCAGTACTTC. The rearrangement joins TRBV18 to TRBJ2-7; D may be TRBD2 (6 bases). V lost 2 bases and J lost 2, with 13 bases in between. The germline CDR1 and CDR2 sequences are KGHSH and LQKENI. CDR3 length: 15 residues.

The chain is built from TRBV19 and TRBJ1-5, with 7 bases lining up with TRBD1. This CDR3 region has 16 residues. The germline CDR1 and CDR2 sequences are LNHDA and SQIVND (reference sequence). V lost 1 base to trimming and J lost 4 bases; unmatched junction nucleotides: 7. The CDR3 bases are TGTGCCAGTAGTATAGTTGGGGACAGCTCAAATCAGCCCCAGCATTTT. It yields the protein CASSIVGDSSNQPQHF.

The rearrangement links TRBV5-4 to TRBJ1-1; weak D call: TRBD1 (5 bases). Between the trimmed V and J ends, which lost 0 bases and 1 base, there was a span of 7 bases. Germline CDR1 reads SGHNT; CDR2 reads YYREEE (reference sequence). This CDR3 contains 14 residues. Here the CDR3 reads CASSLGQKNTEAFF. The CDR3 DNA reads TGTGCCAGCAGCTTGGGACAGAAGAACACTGAAGCTTTCTTT.

The genes are TRBV5-4 and TRBJ2-5; D call uncertain. CDR3 length equals 14 residues. The germline V gene has CDR1 SGHNT and CDR2 YYREEE (reference sequence). V was trimmed by 9 bases and J by 2 bases, leaving 17 bases between them. The chain's CDR3 is CATTKMAAQETQYF. For the CDR3, the DNA is TGTGCCACGACCAAGATGGCGGCTCAAGAGACCCAGTACTTC.

With respect to this clone: Other DNA sequences in this sample translate to the same CDR3. The V gene is TRBV19, the J gene TRBJ1-1; TRBD1 matches 7 bases. V gave up 6 bases and J gave up 2 bases; unmatched junction bases: 6. Germline values: CDR1 LNHDA, CDR2 SQIVND (reference sequence). The CDR3 length is 14 residues. The CDR3 bases are TGTGCCAGTAGGGAGACAGGGATAAACACTGAAGCTTTCTTT. This gives the protein CASRETGINTEAFF.

As regards this clone: A junction boundary mismatches the germline segment, possibly from a read error. This rearrangement joins TRBV7-7 to TRBJ2-2; D is ambiguous. Germline V CDR1 and CDR2: SSHAT, FNYEAQ (reference sequence). The CDR3 loop spans 15 amino acids. The CDR3 sequence is CASSPLGDNTGELFF. CDR3 DNA: TGTGCTAGCAGCCCCCTCGGAGATAACACCGGGGAGCTGTTTTTT.

The chain joins TRBV2 to TRBJ2-5, with 8 bases that match TRBD2. This CDR3 is 17 amino acids long. Trimming took 1 base from V and 1 from J; bases not matched to a gene: 8. Looked up from germline, CDR1 is SNHLY and CDR2 is FYNNEI. The CDR3 loop is CASSEGRTSGGQETQYF. In DNA, the CDR3 is TGTGCCAGCAGTGAAGGCAGAACTAGCGGAGGCCAAGAGACCCAGTACTTC.

This clone has only a few counts. Other nucleotide sequences from this sample produce the same CDR3. The chain has TRBV29-1 and TRBJ2-3; possibly TRBD1 or TRBD2 for D (6 bases each). Trimming shortened V by 4 bases and J by 2 bases, and 10 bases separated the two germline ends. Looked up from germline, CDR1 is SQVTM and CDR2 is ANQGSEA. The CDR3 is made up of 13 amino acids. This CDR3 reads CSVVGGATDTQYF. Here the CDR3 DNA reads TGCAGCGTTGTCGGGGGCGCCACAGATACGCAGTATTTT.

The chain uses TRBV15 and TRBJ2-3; 11 positions agree with TRBD2. CDR1 and CDR2 (germline): LNHNV, YYDKDF (reference sequence). With V trimmed by 6 bases and J by 2 bases, 4 bases remained unmatched. There are 15 residues in the CDR3. The CDR3 sequence: CATRSTSGATDTQYF. CDR3 DNA: TGTGCCACCAGGTCGACTAGCGGGGCCACAGATACGCAGTATTTT. The variable domain in full, with the rest retrieved from reference TRBV15 and TRBJ2-3, is DAMVIQNPRYQVTQFGKPVTLSCSQTLNHNVMYWYQQKSSQAPKLLFHYYDKDFNNEADTPDNFQSRRPNTSFCFLDIRSPGLGDTAMYLCATRSTSGATDTQYFGPGTRLTVL.

The chain combines TRBV7-8 with TRBJ2-3; 9 bases are shared with TRBD1. Germline lookup yields CDR1 SGHVS and CDR2 FQNEAQ. V lost 5 bases and J lost 1; bases outside the gene matches: 10. The CDR3 is made up of 17 amino acids. The CDR3: CASSPRPGQGGTDTQYF. As DNA, the CDR3 is TGTGCCAGCAGCCCCCGACCGGGACAGGGAGGCACAGATACGCAGTATTTT.

The chain recombines TRBV6-5 with TRBJ1-5, with D maybe TRBD1 (5 bases). The CDR3 is made up of 13 amino acids. Germline V gene data show CDR1 as MNHEY and CDR2 as SVGAGI. Trimming cost V 8 bases and J 7 bases, with 15 bases left between them. DNA of the CDR3: TGTGCCAGCGGCGGGGCTTTAGGACAGCCCCAGCATTTT. It specifies CASGGALGQPQHF.

The V call is TRBV7-8, the J call TRBJ2-5; 8 positions match TRBD1. This CDR3 region has 14 residues. V lost 4 bases to trimming and J lost 5 bases; unmatched junction nucleotides: 6. Germline CDR1 and CDR2: SGHVS and FQNEAQ. CDR3 sequence (DNA): TGTGCCAGCAGCTCCCGGACAGGGCTGGAGACCCAGTACTTC. Translating it yields CASSSRTGLETQYF.

V is TRBV7-2 and J is TRBJ1-5; D is unclear. V gave up 3 bases and J gave up 5 bases, with 11 bases separating them. From germline, CDR1 is SGHTA and CDR2 FQGNSA. CDR3 length equals 14 residues. The DNA for the CDR3 is TGTGCCAGCAGCTTTGTATCGCCCGATCAGCCCCAGCATTTT. The encoded protein is CASSFVSPDQPQHF.

On this clone: This sample includes further DNA sequences coding for the same CDR3. This CDR3 reads CASSLSGNQPQHF. CDR3 sequence (DNA): TGTGCCAGCAGTTTATCGGGCAATCAGCCCCAGCATTTT. V gene TRBV28 combines with J gene TRBJ1-5; D not resolved. Trimming shortened V by 1 base and J by 2 bases, and 3 bases separated the two germline ends. This CDR3 has 13 residues. The V gene's germline CDR1 is MDHEN and CDR2 SYDVKM.

V usage is TRBV5-1 and J usage is TRBJ1-4; 7 nucleotides line up with TRBD1. Germline CDR1 reads SGHRS; CDR2 reads YFSETQ. The CDR3 loop spans 15 amino acids. V dropped 3 bases and J dropped 8; count of bases not matched to a gene: 10. The CDR3 nucleotides are TGCGCCAGCAGCTCGGACGGACAGGTGGACGAAAAACTGTTTTTT. Its translation is CASSSDGQVDEKLFF.

This clone appeared a few times. V usage is TRBV4-2 and J usage is TRBJ2-5; 7 positions match TRBD1. The length of the CDR3 is 16 residues. With V trimmed by 1 base and J by 4 bases, 9 bases remained unmatched. Germline V lookup: CDR1 LGHNA, CDR2 YNFKEQ. The DNA of the CDR3 is TGTGCCAGCAGCCAAGTTCAGGGGGAGAGTGGAGAGACCCAGTACTTC. It specifies CASSQVQGESGETQYF.

The V and J genes are TRBV6-4 and TRBJ1-1; 8 bases line up with TRBD1. The J segment lost 2 bases and the V segment lost 5 bases, leaving 7 bases of the junction unmatched. The CDR3 spans 15 residues. The germline V gene has CDR1 MRHNA and CDR2 SNTAGT. The CDR3 DNA is TGTGCCAGCAGTTCATCCAGGGGGCGTAACACTGAAGCTTTCTTT. It yields the protein CASSSSRGRNTEAFF.

The CDR3 spells CASSLGTGGGTEAFF. The CDR3 DNA reads TGCGCCAGCAGCTTGGGGACAGGGGGAGGCACTGAAGCTTTCTTT. The J gene is TRBJ1-1, the V gene TRBV5-1, with 10 bases fitting TRBD1. V gave up 0 bases and J gave up 4 bases; unmatched junction bases: 3. The CDR3 has 15 residues. Germline V gives CDR1 SGHRS, CDR2 YFSETQ.

CDR3 DNA: TGTGCCAGCAGTCTTTACAGGGGGCCAAAAGAAAAACTGTTTTTT. It codes for CASSLYRGPKEKLFF. The V and J genes are TRBV28 and TRBJ1-4, with TRBD1 matching 9 bases. CDR3 length: 15 residues. Germline V lookup: CDR1 MDHEN, CDR2 SYDVKM. V shed 5 bases, J shed 8 bases, and the junction held 9 bases outside the gene matches.

The chain employs TRBV6-1 and TRBJ2-7; TRBD2 agrees at 7 bases. Germline V gene lookup returns CDR1 MNHNS and CDR2 SASEGT. The CDR3 sequence is 16 residues long. Germline trimming cut 3 bases from V and 1 base from J; bases unmatched to any gene: 9. In nucleotides, the CDR3 is TGTGCCAGCAGTGAGGAGAGCGGGGCAATGTCCTACGAGCAGTACTTC. Its protein product is CASSEESGAMSYEQYF.